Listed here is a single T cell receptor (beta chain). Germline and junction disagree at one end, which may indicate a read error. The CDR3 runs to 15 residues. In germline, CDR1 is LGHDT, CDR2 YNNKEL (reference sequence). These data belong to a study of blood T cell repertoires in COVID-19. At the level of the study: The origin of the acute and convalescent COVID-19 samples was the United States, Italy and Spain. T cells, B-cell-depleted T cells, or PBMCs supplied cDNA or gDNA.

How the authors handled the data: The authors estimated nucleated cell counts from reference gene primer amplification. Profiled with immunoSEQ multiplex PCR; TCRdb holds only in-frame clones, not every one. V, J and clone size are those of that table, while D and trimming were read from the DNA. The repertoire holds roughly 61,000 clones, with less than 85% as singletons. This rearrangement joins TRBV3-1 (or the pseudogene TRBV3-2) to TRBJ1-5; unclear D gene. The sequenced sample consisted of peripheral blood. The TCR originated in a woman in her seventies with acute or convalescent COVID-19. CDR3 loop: CANSQGGLGNQPQHF. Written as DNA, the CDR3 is TGTGCCAACAGCCAAGGTGGGCTTGGCAATCAGCCCCAGCATTTT.